This TCR beta chain is drawn from a study of blood T cell repertoires in COVID-19. The repertoire was sequenced with immunoSEQ multiplex PCR; TCRdb's copy has only in-frame clones and lacks some. This table has 150,000 to 160,000 clones, less than 95% appearing once. The receptor was isolated from a man between 45 and 60 years old with acute or convalescent COVID-19. Sequenced sample: peripheral blood.

CDR3 residues: CASSPDYGYTF. CDR3 nucleotide sequence: TGTGCCAGCAGCCCGGACTATGGCTACACCTTC. The genes are TRBV6-5 and TRBJ1-2; D is ambiguous. V gave up 6 bases and J gave up 3 bases, with 5 bases separating them. The CDR3 sequence is 11 residues long. From germline, CDR1 is MNHEY and CDR2 SVGAGI.